This TCR beta chain was documented in a study of blood T cell repertoires in COVID-19. The overall study: The samples span acute and convalescent COVID-19 from the United States, Italy and Spain. T cells, B-cell-depleted T cells, or PBMCs supplied cDNA or gDNA.

This CDR3 has 18 residues. The germline gives CDR1 LNHNV, CDR2 YYDKDF (reference sequence). V lost 0 bases and J 7 bases, leaving 21 bases between the germline ends. Some clones are missing from TCRdb's copy, which holds only in-frame ones; the method was immunoSEQ multiplex PCR. The data contain a few hundred thousand clones, 75% to 90% of them singletons. This receptor was identified in a woman aged 25 to 45 who had recovered from COVID-19. The sample taken for sequencing was PBMCs or T cells enriched from blood (not recorded which). The V and J genes are TRBV15 and TRBJ1-4; D remains unclear. This CDR3 reads CATSRDRESGSLSEKLFF. The CDR3 nucleotides read TGTGCCACCAGCAGAGATCGAGAGTCGGGAAGTTTAAGTGAAAAACTGTTTTTT.